This is a list of T cell receptor beta chains from one sample in a study of T cells in localized non-small cell lung cancer. The data were produced by immunoSEQ multiplex PCR, yet TCRdb's version contains in-frame clones alone and is incomplete. Of about 21,000 clones in the sample, approximately 90% are singletons; the top ten hold around 7%. Source: peripheral blood, taken before any cancer treatment. Receptors were obtained from a male donor at least 60 years old with stage I squamous cell lung carcinoma. The CDR3 runs from the conserved cysteine through the conserved F or W. Fields, in order: V gene, clone size, J gene, D gene, CDR3 DNA, CDR3 protein. The D gene is left open where the match is weak. Size is omitted from some rows. Given values are once, few, many or a class for expanded clones.

V: TRBV30
size: .
J: TRBJ1-1
D: .
DNA: TGTGCCTGGGGGAACCTTCAGACGAACACTGAAGCTTTCTTT
CDR3: CAWGNLQTNTEAFF

V: TRBV5-6
size: .
J: TRBJ1-2
D: .
DNA: TGTGCCAGCAGCTTGCCCGGCAGGGTAGCTAACTATGGCTACACCTTC
CDR3: CASSLPGRVANYGYTF

V: TRBV4-1
size: once
J: TRBJ2-1
D: .
DNA: TGCGCCAGCAGCCAAGATCCGGGAGATGAGCAGTTCTTC
CDR3: CASSQDPGDEQFF

V: TRBV5-1
size: .
J: TRBJ2-5
D: TRBD1
DNA: TGCGCCAGCAGCGATAAAGACAGGGGGGTGGAGACCCAGTACTTC
CDR3: CASSDKDRGVETQYF

V: TRBV30
size: .
J: TRBJ2-2
D: .
DNA: TGTGCCTGGAGCGGGACTCTATTCACCGGGGAGCTGTTTTTT
CDR3: CAWSGTLFTGELFF

V: TRBV10-1
size: .
J: TRBJ1-4
D: .
DNA: TGCGCCAGCAGAGCCTCCTTAGGGCCTACAGCAACTAATGAAAAACTGTTTTTT
CDR3: CASRASLGPTATNEKLFF

V: TRBV5-1
size: .
J: TRBJ2-6
D: .
DNA: TGCGCCAGCAGCCCTGGACAGCCTGGGGCCAACGTCCTGACTTTC
CDR3: CASSPGQPGANVLTF

V: TRBV5-1
size: once
J: TRBJ1-3
D: .
DNA: TGCGCCAGCAGCTTGTGGCAGCGCCAGGGCTCTGGAAACACCATATATTTT
CDR3: CASSLWQRQGSGNTIYF

V: TRBV5-1
size: .
J: TRBJ2-3
D: TRBD2
DNA: TGCGCCAGCAAGGCGGGGGTCACAGATACGCAGTATTTT
CDR3: CASKAGVTDTQYF

V: TRBV29-1
size: .
J: TRBJ1-1
D: .
DNA: TGCAGCGTCCGCCGGGCTATGAACACTGAAGCTTTCTTT
CDR3: CSVRRAMNTEAFF

V: TRBV23-1
size: .
J: TRBJ2-7
D: TRBD2
DNA: TGCGCCAGCAGTCCTTCTGAGTGGGAGCGGGGAACCTACGAGCAGTACTTC
CDR3: CASSPSEWERGTYEQYF

V: TRBV27
size: .
J: TRBJ1-6
D: .
DNA: TGTGCCAGCAGTCGGAACCTTCGCTCCTATAATTCACCCCTCCACTTT
CDR3: CASSRNLRSYNSPLHF

V: TRBV5-4
size: .
J: TRBJ1-2
D: .
DNA: TGTGCCAGCAGCATAGACGGTAACTATGGCTACACCTTC
CDR3: CASSIDGNYGYTF

V: TRBV15
size: once
J: TRBJ1-5
D: .
DNA: TGTGCCACCAGCAGAGATACGCGGCAGGGGCTCGGAAAGCCCCAGCATTTT
CDR3: CATSRDTRQGLGKPQHF

V: TRBV9
size: .
J: TRBJ2-2
D: .
DNA: TGTGCCAGCAGCTCCCCCAGCACCGGGGAGCTGTTTTTT
CDR3: CASSSPSTGELFF

V: TRBV29-1
size: .
J: TRBJ1-4
D: .
DNA: TGCAGCTTGCACAGGTCAACTAATGAAAAACTGTTTTTT
CDR3: CSLHRSTNEKLFF

V: TRBV5-1
size: once
J: TRBJ2-3
D: TRBD2
DNA: TGCGCCAGCAGCTTGTATCAGACTAGCGGAGATACGCAGTATTTT
CDR3: CASSLYQTSGDTQYF

V: TRBV4-3
size: .
J: TRBJ2-3
D: TRBD1
DNA: TGCGCCAGCAGCCAAGAGGGGGCAGGGGGTAAAGATACGCAGTATTTT
CDR3: CASSQEGAGGKDTQYF

V: TRBV2
size: .
J: TRBJ2-1
D: .
DNA: TGTGCCAGCAGTTTGCTGAGTGAGCAGTTCTTC
CDR3: CASSLLSEQFF

V: TRBV5-5
size: .
J: TRBJ1-4
D: .
DNA: TGTGCCAGCAGCTTGCGTGGGACACTAACTAATGAAAAACTGTTTTTT
CDR3: CASSLRGTLTNEKLFF

V: TRBV4-1
size: .
J: TRBJ2-3
D: .
DNA: TGCGCCAGCACCTGGACGGCCTCCTCCACAGATACGCAGTATTTT
CDR3: CASTWTASSTDTQYF

V: TRBV5-6
size: .
J: TRBJ1-2
D: .
DNA: TGTGCCAGCAGCTTGAGAACCTATGGCTACACCTTC
CDR3: CASSLRTYGYTF

V: TRBV5-1
size: .
J: TRBJ1-1
D: .
DNA: TGCGCCAGCAGCTTGGACAGGGTGGTCACTGAAGCTTTCTTT
CDR3: CASSLDRVVTEAFF

V: TRBV19
size: .
J: TRBJ1-1
D: .
DNA: TGTGCCAGTAGTCTAGAGGGGGGGTTGAACACTGAAGCCTTCTTT
CDR3: CASSLEGGLNTEAFF

V: TRBV11-2
size: .
J: TRBJ1-3
D: TRBD1
DNA: TGTGCCAGCAGCTCGGGACAGGGGGTGCGATTGGGCACCATATATTTT
CDR3: CASSSGQGVRLGTIYF

V: TRBV6-5
size: .
J: TRBJ1-5
D: .
DNA: TGTGCCAGCAAGAGGCGGGGGCAGCCCCAGCATTTT
CDR3: CASKRRGQPQHF

V: TRBV7-8
size: .
J: TRBJ2-2
D: TRBD1
DNA: TGTGCCAGCAGCTTAGGAACAGGGGACACCGGGGAGCTGTTTTTT
CDR3: CASSLGTGDTGELFF

V: TRBV7-2
size: .
J: TRBJ1-6
D: .
DNA: TGTGCCAGCAGCTTAAATCGGATTACACCCCTCCACTTT
CDR3: CASSLNRITPLHF

V: TRBV2
size: .
J: TRBJ2-1
D: .
DNA: TGTGCCAGCAGTGCGGCAGCGGACAATGAGCAGTTCTTC
CDR3: CASSAAADNEQFF

V: TRBV6-5
size: .
J: TRBJ2-1
D: TRBD2
DNA: TGTGCCAGCAGTTCCCCCCTTAGCGGGGGGGCCAATGAGCAGTTCTTC
CDR3: CASSSPLSGGANEQFF

V: TRBV6-5
size: .
J: TRBJ1-3
D: .
DNA: TGTGCCAGCACCCAGGGTTGGGCCGGTGGAAACACCATATATTTT
CDR3: CASTQGWAGGNTIYF

V: TRBV9
size: .
J: TRBJ1-2
D: .
DNA: TGTGCCAGCAGCCCACATACGGGGAGAGCTAGTCCCTATGGCTACACCTTC
CDR3: CASSPHTGRASPYGYTF

V: TRBV7-2
size: .
J: TRBJ2-3
D: .
DNA: TGTGCCAGCAGCTTAGCGCGGCAGGGAAATACGCAGTATTTT
CDR3: CASSLARQGNTQYF

V: TRBV30
size: .
J: TRBJ1-1
D: .
DNA: TGTGCCTGGAGTGTACAGTATGATACTGAAGCTTTCTTT
CDR3: CAWSVQYDTEAFF

V: TRBV6-5
size: .
J: TRBJ1-1
D: .
DNA: TGTGCCAGCAGCCTCAGGGTTCCCACTGAAGCTTTCTTT
CDR3: CASSLRVPTEAFF

V: TRBV11-3
size: .
J: TRBJ2-3
D: .
DNA: TGTGCCAGCAGCTTGAAAGCTAGCACAGATACGCAGTATTTT
CDR3: CASSLKASTDTQYF

V: TRBV7-7
size: .
J: TRBJ2-7
D: TRBD1
DNA: TGTGCCAGCAGAGCCCCTGGAGGACAGGAGGCCCTACAGTACTTC
CDR3: CASRAPGGQEALQYF

V: TRBV6-4
size: .
J: TRBJ2-2
D: .
DNA: TGTGCCAGCAGTGACCATCCCCCGGGGGCGGGCACCGGGGAGCTGTTTTTT
CDR3: CASSDHPPGAGTGELFF

V: TRBV6-1
size: .
J: TRBJ1-2
D: .
DNA: TGTGCCAGCAGTGAAGCAGCTAACTATGGCTACACCTTC
CDR3: CASSEAANYGYTF

V: TRBV7-9
size: few
J: TRBJ1-5
D: .
DNA: TGTGCCAGCAGCATTGACAGGAGCAATCAGCCCCAGCATTTT
CDR3: CASSIDRSNQPQHF

V: TRBV6-6
size: .
J: TRBJ2-6
D: .
DNA: TGTGCCAGCAGTTACACGGGTTCTGGGGCCAACGTCCTGACTTTC
CDR3: CASSYTGSGANVLTF

V: TRBV9
size: once
J: TRBJ1-2
D: TRBD1
DNA: TGTGCCAGCAGCGTCCAGGAGGGAGGGGGCCGCGGCTACACCTTC
CDR3: CASSVQEGGGRGYTF

V: TRBV7-3
size: .
J: TRBJ2-2
D: .
DNA: TGTGCCAGCAGCTTATCAGGGGACACCGGGGAGCTGTTTTTT
CDR3: CASSLSGDTGELFF

V: TRBV5-6
size: .
J: TRBJ2-1
D: TRBD1
DNA: TGTGCCAGCAGCTTCTACAGGGGTAGGTACAATGAGCAGTTCTTC
CDR3: CASSFYRGRYNEQFF

V: TRBV4-1
size: .
J: TRBJ1-5
D: TRBD1
DNA: TGCGCCAGCAGCCAAGGCCGAACAGGGGATGATCAGCCCCAGCATTTT
CDR3: CASSQGRTGDDQPQHF

V: TRBV14
size: .
J: TRBJ2-3
D: .
DNA: TGTGCCAGCAGCCCCGAGGGCGCTAGGCGCACAGATACGCAGTATTTT
CDR3: CASSPEGARRTDTQYF

V: TRBV29-1
size: once
J: TRBJ2-1
D: TRBD2
DNA: TGCAGCGCCGAGAACCCTAGCGGGGGACACCGCTCCTACAATGAGCAGTTCTTC
CDR3: CSAENPSGGHRSYNEQFF